The 2 T cell receptor beta chains given below trace back to one sample, sequenced in a study of T cells in Graves' hyperthyroidism and ophthalmopathy. RNA transcripts yielded amplified TCR beta CDR3 regions. The study used the HTBI primer set for a first-round RT-PCR of the TCR CDR3. TCRdb passed the multiplex PCR reads through MiXCR, listing each CDR3 protein once. The data hold around 600,000 distinct CDR3 sequences, with 11% to 15% observed a single time. The specimen sequenced was blood. The receptors come from a woman aged 18-35 years with Graves' ophthalmopathy.

Points on this clonotype: A much more abundant neighbour one base away suggests this may be a read error. The chain couples TRBV28 to TRBJ2-7; unclear D gene. CDR1 and CDR2 (germline): MDHEN, SYDVKM. Trimming took off 7 bases at V and 1 base at J, with 11 bases between the two ends. The CDR3 consists of 13 residues. The CDR3 region has the DNA TGTGCCAGCACCCGGCCCCATTCCTACGAGCAGTACTTC. Translated, it gives CASTRPHSYEQYF.

J is TRBJ1-2 and V is TRBV11-2, with D perhaps TRBD1 (5 bases). CDR1 and CDR2 (germline): SGHAT, FQNNGV. V was cut by 1 base and J by 4 bases, with 19 bases left in between. The CDR3 is 17 amino acids. The DNA for the CDR3 is TGTGCCAGCAGCTTAGTGGCAGGGCGAACTTTATCCTATGGCTACACCTTC. This gives the protein CASSLVAGRTLSYGYTF.